The clone carrying this T cell receptor (beta chain) was found a few times. Its antigen is undetermined. Barcoded TCR alpha and TCR beta cDNA libraries with UMIs came from 5'RACE using constant-segment primers. TCRdb passed the 5' RACE reads through MiXCR, listing each CDR3 protein once. The sample carries about 440,000 distinct CDR3 sequences, 20% recorded once. The source of the sample is a study of T-cell memory formation after mild COVID-19. On the study more broadly: The study found TCR clusters largely donor specific. Study-level results: Clones that contracted clustered mainly in CM and EM if CD4+ and in EMRA if CD8+. Clones shrinking from day 15 to 85 showed even CD4/CD8 mixes; later expanders tilted CD4+.

Germline-derived CDR1 and CDR2 are MNHEY and SVGAGI. V shed 2 bases and J 6 bases; nucleotides not matched to a gene: 5. The CDR3 loop spans 15 amino acids. This rearrangement joins TRBV6-5 to TRBJ2-2; 8 nucleotides agree with TRBD2. The sequencing sample was made of PBMCs or a T cell subset sorted from them (not recorded which). The sequence derives from an adult woman who had mild COVID-19 (a few samples of this study predate the infection). Cell type and time point are not known. The CDR3 DNA sequence: TGTGCCAGCAGTTACCCGACTAGCGCGTCCGGGGAGCTGTTTTTT. This sequence encodes CASSYPTSASGELFF.